These T cell receptor beta chains were read from a single sample in a study of CD4 T cells in relation to SARS-CoV-2 and coronaviruses. Clones were read by immunoSEQ multiplex PCR, and TCRdb kept only the in-frame ones, dropping some. Found here are about 12,000 clones, more than 55% of them singletons; the top ten hold approximately 7.5%. Their target antigens are unknown. Sequencing used CD4+ T cells from PBMCs, cultured in vitro. The origin of the receptors is a human donor in good health. Both conserved end residues are part of each CDR3. The D gene is left open where the match is weak. The size entry is marked missing in some rows and otherwise reads once, few, many or a size class.

>few|TRBV10-3|TRBD1|TRBJ2-3
CAISEGDRSTDTQYF
TGTGCCATCAGTGAAGGGGACAGATCCACAGATACGCAGTATTTT
>-|TRBV28|-|TRBJ2-5
CASSLPLAGGGTQYF
TGTGCCAGCAGTTTACCACTAGCAGGGGGGGGTACCCAGTACTTC
>-|TRBV7-6|-|TRBJ2-3
CASSLDIQTDTQYF
TGTGCCAGCAGCTTAGATATCCAAACAGATACGCAGTATTTT
>-|TRBV19|-|TRBJ2-5
CASSIGGLRQETQYF
TGTGCCAGTAGTATAGGGGGTTTGAGGCAAGAGACCCAGTACTTC
>-|TRBV12-5|-|TRBJ1-1
CASGLVAFF
TGTGCTAGTGGTTTGGTAGCTTTCTTT
>few|TRBV5-1|TRBD1|TRBJ1-6
CASSTGGNNSPLHF
TGCGCCAGCAGCACAGGGGGAAATAATTCACCCCTCCACTTT
>once|TRBV15|-|TRBJ1-1
CATSRVPNTEAFF
TGTGCCACCAGCAGAGTTCCAAACACTGAAGCTTTCTTT
>few|TRBV5-1|TRBD2|TRBJ2-7
CASSPVIVAGAPYEQYF
TGCGCCAGCAGCCCTGTGATCGTGGCGGGAGCACCCTACGAGCAGTACTTC
>-|TRBV24-1|-|TRBJ2-3
CATSDTQDRADTQYF
TGTGCCACCAGTGATACACAGGACCGGGCAGATACGCAGTATTTT
>-|TRBV30|TRBD1|TRBJ1-6
CAWSIGQGNSPLHF
TGTGCCTGGAGCATAGGACAGGGAAATTCACCCCTCCACTTT
>-|TRBV2|-|TRBJ1-4
CASSEVGTVNEKLFF
TGTGCCAGCAGTGAAGTCGGCACCGTCAATGAAAAACTGTTTTTT
>few|TRBV6-6|-|TRBJ2-7
CAVGDGPYEQYF
TGTGCCGTCGGGGACGGACCCTACGAGCAGTACTTC
>-|TRBV10-3|-|TRBJ2-3
CAISEHILLAPQGTQYF
TGTGCCATCAGTGAACACATTCTTCTAGCGCCCCAGGGGACGCAGTATTTT
>-|TRBV7-2|-|TRBJ2-5
CASSLGLGLETQYF
TGTGCCAGCAGCTTAGGGTTGGGGCTAGAGACCCAGTACTTC
>-|TRBV3-1/TRBV3-2|-|TRBJ2-7
CASSQTKWDVQYF
TGTGCCAGCAGCCAGACAAAGTGGGACGTCCAGTACTTC
>-|TRBV19|TRBD1|TRBJ1-2
CASSLSAGTGLVGGYTF
TGTGCCAGTAGTCTCAGCGCCGGGACAGGGCTCGTCGGTGGCTACACCTTC
>-|TRBV7-9|-|TRBJ2-7
CASSLLQGREQYF
TGTGCCAGCAGCTTACTTCAGGGACGCGAGCAGTACTTC
>-|TRBV3-1/TRBV3-2|TRBD2|TRBJ2-5
CASRVRGSVGKETQYF
TGTGCCAGCAGAGTCCGCGGGAGCGTGGGGAAAGAGACCCAGTACTTC
>-|TRBV24-1|TRBD2|TRBJ2-1
CATSARRDYYNEQFF
TGTGCCACCAGTGCGAGACGGGACTACTACAATGAGCAGTTCTTC
>-|TRBV7-3|TRBD2|TRBJ2-1
CASSSGTSGFYEQFF
TGTGCCAGCAGCTCCGGGACTAGCGGGTTCTATGAGCAGTTCTTC
>-|TRBV10-3|TRBD2|TRBJ2-1
CAIRGPSGTHNEQFF
TGTGCCATCAGGGGACCTAGCGGGACCCACAATGAGCAGTTCTTC
>-|TRBV6-1|-|TRBJ1-1
CASSERRDTEAFF
TGTGCCAGCAGTGAACGGAGAGACACTGAAGCTTTCTTT
>-|TRBV24-1|TRBD1|TRBJ1-2
CATSADRNYGYTF
TGTGCCACCAGTGCGGACAGGAACTATGGCTACACCTTC
>-|TRBV12-3/TRBV12-4|-|TRBJ2-7
CASSAGPAGEQYF
TGTGCCAGCAGCGCCGGGCCTGCGGGAGAGCAGTACTTC
>-|TRBV28|TRBD2|TRBJ2-5
CASSSPSAGGTETQYF
TGTGCCAGCAGTTCCCCCTCCGCGGGAGGGACGGAGACCCAGTACTTC
>-|TRBV6-5|-|TRBJ1-5
CASRRTEESNQPQHF
TGTGCCAGCAGGAGGACGGAAGAAAGCAATCAGCCCCAGCATTTT
>-|TRBV5-4|TRBD1|TRBJ1-4
CASSPGQGAGKLFF
TGTGCCAGCAGCCCGGGACAGGGGGCGGGAAAACTGTTTTTT
>-|TRBV10-3|TRBD1|TRBJ2-7
CAISEGDRDYEQYF
TGTGCCATCAGTGAGGGGGACAGGGATTACGAGCAGTACTTC
>-|TRBV10-1|-|TRBJ2-3
CASSERGTDTQYF
TGCGCCAGCAGTGAGCGCGGGACAGATACGCAGTATTTT
>-|TRBV29-1|TRBD2|TRBJ2-7
CSVESSGSRNEQYF
TGCAGCGTTGAATCCAGCGGGAGCAGAAACGAGCAGTACTTC
>-|TRBV4-2|TRBD1|TRBJ1-2
CASSPRTGEGGYTF
TGTGCCAGCAGCCCCCGGACAGGGGAGGGTGGCTACACCTTC
>-|TRBV10-3|-|TRBJ1-1
CAIASGVRYTEAFF
TGTGCCATCGCATCCGGGGTAAGGTACACTGAAGCTTTCTTT
>-|TRBV10-3|-|TRBJ1-1
CAISEPKNTEAFF
TGTGCCATCAGTGAGCCAAAAAACACTGAAGCTTTCTTT
>-|TRBV7-9|-|TRBJ1-6
CASSLGGSLASPLHF
TGTGCCAGCAGCTTAGGGGGCAGCCTAGCGTCACCCCTCCACTTT
>-|TRBV10-1|-|TRBJ2-2
CASSERSGELFF
TGCGCCAGCAGTGAGAGAAGCGGGGAGCTGTTTTTT
>few|TRBV18|-|TRBJ2-5
CASSRELQETQYF
TGTGCCAGCTCACGCGAACTCCAAGAGACCCAGTACTTC
>-|TRBV19|-|TRBJ1-3
CATRGGRVFGNTIYF
TGTGCCACTCGCGGGGGCAGGGTATTTGGAAACACCATATATTTT
>once|TRBV10-3|-|TRBJ2-7
CATEGQSSYEQYF
TGTGCCACTGAAGGACAGAGCTCCTACGAGCAGTACTTC
>-|TRBV24-1|-|TRBJ2-7
CATSLSGSYEQYF
TGTGCCACCAGTTTATCCGGGTCCTACGAGCAGTACTTC
>once|TRBV25-1|TRBD1|TRBJ2-7
CASSWTGYEQYF
TGTGCCAGCAGCTGGACAGGCTACGAGCAGTACTTC
>few|TRBV13|TRBD2|TRBJ2-7
CASSFGAGVYEQYF
TGTGCCAGCAGCTTCGGGGCGGGAGTTTACGAGCAGTACTTC
>-|TRBV7-6|TRBD2|TRBJ2-1
CASSPRGLAGGGSIGEQFF
TGTGCCAGCAGCCCACGGGGACTAGCGGGAGGAGGGAGTATTGGTGAGCAGTTCTTC
>-|TRBV28|-|TRBJ1-1
CASTTPGLNTEAFF
TGTGCCAGCACAACCCCTGGCTTGAACACTGAAGCTTTCTTT
>-|TRBV10-3|-|TRBJ2-3
CAIRAVKGTDTQYF
TGTGCCATCAGAGCGGTTAAAGGCACAGATACGCAGTATTTT
>-|TRBV6-6|-|TRBJ1-2
CASTSNYGYTF
TGTGCCAGCACCTCTAACTATGGCTACACCTTC
>-|TRBV19|-|TRBJ1-5
CASSIVEGAQHF
TGTGCCAGTAGTATCGTCGAGGGGGCCCAGCATTTT
>-|TRBV10-1|-|TRBJ1-6
CASSPQGKESPLHF
TGCGCCAGCAGCCCCCAGGGGAAGGAATCACCCCTCCACTTT